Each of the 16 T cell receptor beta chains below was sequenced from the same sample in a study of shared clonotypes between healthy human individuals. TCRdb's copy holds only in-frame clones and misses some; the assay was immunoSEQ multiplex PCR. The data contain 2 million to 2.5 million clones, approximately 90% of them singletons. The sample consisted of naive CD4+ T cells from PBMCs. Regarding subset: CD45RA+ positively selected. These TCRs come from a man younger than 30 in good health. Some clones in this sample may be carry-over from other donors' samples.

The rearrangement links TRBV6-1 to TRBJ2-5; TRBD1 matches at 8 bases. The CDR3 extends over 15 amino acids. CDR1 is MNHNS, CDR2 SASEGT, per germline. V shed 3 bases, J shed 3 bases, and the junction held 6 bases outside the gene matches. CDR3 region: CASSDWPGGEETQYF. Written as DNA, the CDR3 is TGTGCCAGCAGTGATTGGCCAGGGGGCGAAGAGACCCAGTACTTC.

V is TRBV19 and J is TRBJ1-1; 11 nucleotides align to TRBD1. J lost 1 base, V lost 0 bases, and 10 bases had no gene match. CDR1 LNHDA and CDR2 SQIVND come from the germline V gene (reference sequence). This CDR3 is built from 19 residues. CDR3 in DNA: TGTGCCAGTAGTATAGAGACGGACAGGGGGCTTCGAGGGAACACTGAAGCTTTCTTT. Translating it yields CASSIETDRGLRGNTEAFF.

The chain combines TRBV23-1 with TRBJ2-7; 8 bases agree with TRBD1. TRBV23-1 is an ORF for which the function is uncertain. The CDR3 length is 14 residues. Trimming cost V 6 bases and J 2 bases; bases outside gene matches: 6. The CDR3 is CASRDRDRPYEQYF. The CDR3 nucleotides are TGCGCCAGCAGGGACCGGGACAGGCCCTACGAGCAGTACTTC.

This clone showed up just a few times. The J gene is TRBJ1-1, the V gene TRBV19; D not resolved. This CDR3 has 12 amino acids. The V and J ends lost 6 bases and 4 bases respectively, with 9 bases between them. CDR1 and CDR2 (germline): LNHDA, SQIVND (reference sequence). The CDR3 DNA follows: TGTGCCAGTAGCACCCAGCTCACTGAAGCTTTCTTT. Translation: CASSTQLTEAFF.

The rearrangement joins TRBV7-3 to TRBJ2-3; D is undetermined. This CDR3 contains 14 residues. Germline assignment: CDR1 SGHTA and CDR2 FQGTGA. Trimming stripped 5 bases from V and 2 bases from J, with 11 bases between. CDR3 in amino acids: CASSKSVNTDTQYF. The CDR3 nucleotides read TGTGCCAGCAGCAAAAGTGTTAACACAGATACGCAGTATTTT.

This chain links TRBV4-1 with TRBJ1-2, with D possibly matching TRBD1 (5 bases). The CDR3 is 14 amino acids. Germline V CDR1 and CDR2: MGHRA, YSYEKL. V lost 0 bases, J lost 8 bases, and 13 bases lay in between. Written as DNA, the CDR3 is TGCGCCAGCAGCCAAGATGAAGGGGTAGGGGGCTACACCTTC. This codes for CASSQDEGVGGYTF.

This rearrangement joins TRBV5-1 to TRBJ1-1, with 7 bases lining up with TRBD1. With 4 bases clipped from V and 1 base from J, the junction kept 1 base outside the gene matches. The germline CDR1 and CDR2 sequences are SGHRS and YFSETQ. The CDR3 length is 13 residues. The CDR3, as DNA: TGCGCCAGCAGCAGGGGGCGGAACACTGAAGCTTTCTTT. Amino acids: CASSRGRNTEAFF.

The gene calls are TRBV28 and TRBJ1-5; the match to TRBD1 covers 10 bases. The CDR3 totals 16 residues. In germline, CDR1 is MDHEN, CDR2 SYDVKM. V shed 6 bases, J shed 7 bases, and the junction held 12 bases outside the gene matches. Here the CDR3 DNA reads TGTGCCAGCAGCAGCCCCCCCGGGACAGGGGACCAGCCCCAGCATTTT. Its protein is CASSSPPGTGDQPQHF.

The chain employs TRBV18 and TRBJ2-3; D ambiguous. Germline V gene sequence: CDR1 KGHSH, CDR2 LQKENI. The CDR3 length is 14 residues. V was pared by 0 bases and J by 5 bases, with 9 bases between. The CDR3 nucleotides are TGTGCCAGCTCACCACCGGGTCGTAAAGATACGCAGTATTTT. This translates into CASSPPGRKDTQYF.

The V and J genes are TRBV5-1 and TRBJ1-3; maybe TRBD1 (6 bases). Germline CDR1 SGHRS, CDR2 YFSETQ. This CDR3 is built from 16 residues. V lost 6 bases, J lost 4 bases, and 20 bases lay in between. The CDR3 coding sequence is TGCGCCAGCACCTCCGGCGGGGGGGACATCGGAAACACCATATATTTT. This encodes CASTSGGGDIGNTIYF. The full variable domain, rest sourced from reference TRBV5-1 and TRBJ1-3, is KAGVTQTPRYLIKTRGQQVTLSCSPISGHRSVSWYQQTPGQGLQFLFEYFSETQRNKGNFPGRFSGRQFSNSRSEMNVSTLELGDSALYLCASTSGGGDIGNTIYFGEGSWLTVV.

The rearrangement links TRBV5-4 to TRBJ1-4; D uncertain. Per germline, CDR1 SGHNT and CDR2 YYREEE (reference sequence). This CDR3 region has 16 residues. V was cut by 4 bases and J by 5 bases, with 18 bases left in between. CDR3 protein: CASSLASRRSNEKLFF. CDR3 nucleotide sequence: TGTGCCAGCAGCCTAGCGTCGAGGCGCTCAAATGAAAAACTGTTTTTT.

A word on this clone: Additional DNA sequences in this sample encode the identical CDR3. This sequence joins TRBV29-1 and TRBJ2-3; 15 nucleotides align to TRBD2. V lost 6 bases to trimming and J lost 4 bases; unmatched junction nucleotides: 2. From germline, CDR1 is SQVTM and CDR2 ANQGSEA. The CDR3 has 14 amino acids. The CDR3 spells CSVGLAGGADTQYF. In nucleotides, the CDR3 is TGCAGCGTAGGACTAGCGGGAGGGGCAGATACGCAGTATTTT.

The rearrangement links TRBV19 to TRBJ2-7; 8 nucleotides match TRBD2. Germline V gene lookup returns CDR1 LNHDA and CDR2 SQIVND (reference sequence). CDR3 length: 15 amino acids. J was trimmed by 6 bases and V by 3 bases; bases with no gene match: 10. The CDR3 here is CASSISSGGPAEQYF. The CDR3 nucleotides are TGTGCCAGTAGTATCAGCTCGGGAGGGCCTGCCGAGCAGTACTTC.

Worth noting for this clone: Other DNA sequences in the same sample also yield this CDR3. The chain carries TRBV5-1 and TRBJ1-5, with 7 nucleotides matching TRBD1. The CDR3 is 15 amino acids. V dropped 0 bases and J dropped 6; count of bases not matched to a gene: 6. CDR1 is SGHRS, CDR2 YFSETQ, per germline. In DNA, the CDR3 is TGCGCCAGCAGCTTGGGTGACAGGGAGGGTCAGCCCCAGCATTTT. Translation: CASSLGDREGQPQHF.

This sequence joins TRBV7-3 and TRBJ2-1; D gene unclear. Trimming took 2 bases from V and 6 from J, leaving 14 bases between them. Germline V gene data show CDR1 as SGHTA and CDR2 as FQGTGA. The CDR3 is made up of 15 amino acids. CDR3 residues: CASSLWGTMGNEQFF. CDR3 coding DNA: TGTGCCAGCAGCTTATGGGGTACCATGGGCAATGAGCAGTTCTTC.

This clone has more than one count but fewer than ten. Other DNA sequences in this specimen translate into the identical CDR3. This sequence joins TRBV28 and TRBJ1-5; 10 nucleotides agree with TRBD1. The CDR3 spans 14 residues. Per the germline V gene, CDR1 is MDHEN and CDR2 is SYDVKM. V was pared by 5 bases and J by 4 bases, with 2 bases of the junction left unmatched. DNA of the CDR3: TGTGCCAGCAGTCGGGGACAGGGGAATCAGCCCCAGCATTTT. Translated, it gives CASSRGQGNQPQHF.